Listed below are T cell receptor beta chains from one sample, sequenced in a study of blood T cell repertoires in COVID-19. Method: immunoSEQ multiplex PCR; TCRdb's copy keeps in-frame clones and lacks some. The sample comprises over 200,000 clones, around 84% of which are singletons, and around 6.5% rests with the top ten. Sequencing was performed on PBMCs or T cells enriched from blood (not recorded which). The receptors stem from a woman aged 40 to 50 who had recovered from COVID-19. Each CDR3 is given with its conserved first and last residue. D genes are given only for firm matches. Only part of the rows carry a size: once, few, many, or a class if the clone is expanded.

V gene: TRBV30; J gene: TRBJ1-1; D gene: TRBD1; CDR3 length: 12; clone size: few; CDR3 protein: CAWAQGAAEAFF; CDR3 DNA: TGTGCCTGGGCACAGGGGGCGGCTGAAGCTTTCTTT
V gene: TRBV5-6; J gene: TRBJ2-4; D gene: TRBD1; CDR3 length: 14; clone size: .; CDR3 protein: CASSLPSGGHIQYF; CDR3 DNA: TGTGCCAGCAGCTTGCCGTCAGGGGGACACATTCAGTACTTC
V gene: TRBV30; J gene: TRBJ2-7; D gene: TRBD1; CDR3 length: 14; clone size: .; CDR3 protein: CAWSVGQGRREQYF; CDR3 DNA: TGTGCCTGGAGTGTTGGACAGGGTCGGCGCGAGCAGTACTTC
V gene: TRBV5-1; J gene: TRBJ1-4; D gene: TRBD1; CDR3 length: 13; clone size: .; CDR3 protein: CASSIGQGRKLFF; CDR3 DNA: TGCGCCAGCAGCATCGGACAGGGGAGGAAACTGTTTTTT
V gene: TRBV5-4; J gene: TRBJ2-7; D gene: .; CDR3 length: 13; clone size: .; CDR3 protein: CASSRDSHYEQYF; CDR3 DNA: TGTGCCAGCAGCCGGGATAGCCACTACGAGCAGTACTTC
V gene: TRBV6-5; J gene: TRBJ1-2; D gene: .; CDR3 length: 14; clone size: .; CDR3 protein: CASSYGPQTYGYTF; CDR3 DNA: TGTGCCAGCAGTTACGGGCCCCAAACCTATGGCTACACCTTC
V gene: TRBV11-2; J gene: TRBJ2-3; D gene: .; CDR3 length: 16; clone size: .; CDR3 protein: CASISRSAQSWETQYF; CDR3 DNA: TGTGCCAGCATTTCCCGGTCCGCTCAATCATGGGAGACGCAGTATTTT
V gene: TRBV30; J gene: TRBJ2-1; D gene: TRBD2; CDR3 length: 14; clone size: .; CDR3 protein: CAWRPGLGYNEQFF; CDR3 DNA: TGTGCCTGGAGACCGGGACTAGGCTACAATGAGCAGTTCTTC
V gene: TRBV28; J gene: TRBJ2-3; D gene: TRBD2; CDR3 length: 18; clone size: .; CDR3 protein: CASRNGGLAGGGTDTQYF; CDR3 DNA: TGTGCCAGCCGAAACGGGGGACTAGCGGGAGGTGGCACAGATACGCAGTATTTT
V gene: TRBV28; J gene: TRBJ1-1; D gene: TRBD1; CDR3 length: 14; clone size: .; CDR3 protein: CASSFWQGEFEAFF; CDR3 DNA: TGTGCCAGCAGTTTCTGGCAGGGGGAATTTGAAGCTTTCTTT
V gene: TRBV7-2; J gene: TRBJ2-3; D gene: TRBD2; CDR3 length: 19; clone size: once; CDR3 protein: CASSPTSGILRRGTDTQYF; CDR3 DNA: TGTGCCAGCAGCCCGACTAGCGGGATCCTAAGGCGGGGTACAGATACGCAGTATTTT
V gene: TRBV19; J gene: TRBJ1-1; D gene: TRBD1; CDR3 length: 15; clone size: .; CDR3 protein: CASSPLTGTGTEAFF; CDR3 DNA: TGTGCCAGTAGTCCGCTGACAGGGACGGGCACTGAAGCTTTCTTT
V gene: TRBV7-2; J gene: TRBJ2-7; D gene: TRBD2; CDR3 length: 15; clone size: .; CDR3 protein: CASSLTSGNSHEQYF; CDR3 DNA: TGTGCCAGCAGCTTGACTAGCGGGAATTCCCACGAGCAGTACTTC
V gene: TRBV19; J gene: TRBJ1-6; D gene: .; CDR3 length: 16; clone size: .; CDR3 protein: CASSPDRWGLGSPLHF; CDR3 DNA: TGTGCCAGTAGTCCCGACAGGTGGGGGTTGGGGTCACCCCTCCACTTT
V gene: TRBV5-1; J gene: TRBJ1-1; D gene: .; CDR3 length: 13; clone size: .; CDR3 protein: CASSNEGRTEAFF; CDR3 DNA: TGCGCCAGCAGTAATGAGGGAAGGACTGAAGCTTTCTTT
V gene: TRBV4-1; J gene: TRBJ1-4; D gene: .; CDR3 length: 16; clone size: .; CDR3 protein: CASSQASQETGEKLFF; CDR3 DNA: TGCGCCAGCAGCCAAGCTTCACAGGAAACCGGTGAAAAACTGTTTTTT
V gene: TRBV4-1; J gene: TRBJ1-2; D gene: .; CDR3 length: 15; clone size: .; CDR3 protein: CASSQPSGSNYGYTF; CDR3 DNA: TGCGCCAGCAGCCAACCCAGCGGCAGTAACTATGGCTACACCTTC
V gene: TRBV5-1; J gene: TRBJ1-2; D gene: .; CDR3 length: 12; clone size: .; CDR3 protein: CASSLGTEGYTF; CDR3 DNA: TGCGCCAGCAGCTTGGGGACAGAAGGCTACACCTTC
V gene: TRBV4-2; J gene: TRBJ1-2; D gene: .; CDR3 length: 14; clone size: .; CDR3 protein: CASNPGEGDYGYTF; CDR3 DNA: TGTGCCAGCAACCCCGGGGAAGGTGACTATGGCTACACCTTC
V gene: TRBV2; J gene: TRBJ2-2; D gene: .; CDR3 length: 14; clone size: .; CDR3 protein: CASTPLGLDGELFF; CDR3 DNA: TGTGCCAGCACCCCACTAGGATTAGACGGGGAGCTGTTTTTT
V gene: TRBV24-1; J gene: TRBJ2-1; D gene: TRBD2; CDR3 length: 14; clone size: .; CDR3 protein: CATSDLVRGGEQFF; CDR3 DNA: TGTGCCACCAGTGATTTGGTTCGGGGGGGTGAGCAGTTCTTC
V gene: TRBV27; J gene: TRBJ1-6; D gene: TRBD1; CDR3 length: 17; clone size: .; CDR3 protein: CASSPRYGTANNSPLHF; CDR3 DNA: TGTGCCAGCAGTCCACGTTACGGGACAGCAAATAATTCACCCCTCCACTTT
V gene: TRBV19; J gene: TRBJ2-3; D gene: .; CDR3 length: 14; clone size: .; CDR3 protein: CASSTGTSTDTQYF; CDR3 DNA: TGTGCCAGTAGTACCGGGACTAGCACAGATACGCAGTATTTT
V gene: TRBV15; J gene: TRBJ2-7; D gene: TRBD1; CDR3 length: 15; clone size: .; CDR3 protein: CATSRGPGGSNEQYF; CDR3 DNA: TGTGCCACCAGCAGAGGGCCAGGGGGCTCGAACGAGCAGTACTTC
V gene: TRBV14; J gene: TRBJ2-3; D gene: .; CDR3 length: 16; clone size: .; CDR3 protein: CASSPLSVASTDTQYF; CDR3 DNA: TGTGCCAGCAGCCCTCTTAGCGTGGCTAGCACAGATACGCAGTATTTT
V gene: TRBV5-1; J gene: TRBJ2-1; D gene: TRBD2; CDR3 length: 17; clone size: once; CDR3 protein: CASSPTAGVSGNNEQFF; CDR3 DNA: TGCGCCAGCAGCCCCACAGCGGGAGTATCGGGGAACAATGAGCAGTTCTTC
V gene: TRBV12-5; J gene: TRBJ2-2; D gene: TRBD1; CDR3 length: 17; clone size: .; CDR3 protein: CASGLVSGGASTGELFF; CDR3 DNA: TGTGCTAGTGGTTTGGTATCAGGGGGCGCCTCCACCGGGGAGCTGTTTTTT
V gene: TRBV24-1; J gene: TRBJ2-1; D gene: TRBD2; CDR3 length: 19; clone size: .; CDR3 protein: CATSDFASGRAVSYNEQFF; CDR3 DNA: TGTGCCACCAGTGATTTTGCTAGCGGGAGGGCCGTTTCCTACAATGAGCAGTTCTTC
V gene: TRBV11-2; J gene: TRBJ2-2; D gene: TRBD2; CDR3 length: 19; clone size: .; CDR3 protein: CASSVQGAGTSGRDGELFF; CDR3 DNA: TGTGCCAGCAGCGTACAGGGGGCCGGGACTAGCGGGAGGGACGGGGAGCTGTTTTTT
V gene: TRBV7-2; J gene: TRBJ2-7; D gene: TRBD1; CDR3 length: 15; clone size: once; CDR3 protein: CASSPSGTGIYEQYF; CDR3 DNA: TGTGCCAGCAGCCCCTCCGGGACAGGGATTTACGAGCAGTACTTC
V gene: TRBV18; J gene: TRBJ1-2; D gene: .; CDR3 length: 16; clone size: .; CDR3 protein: CASSPLVEVNDYGYTF; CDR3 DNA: TGTGCCAGCTCACCACTGGTCGAGGTTAACGACTATGGCTACACCTTC
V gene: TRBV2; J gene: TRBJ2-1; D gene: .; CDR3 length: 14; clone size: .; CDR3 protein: CASSVQGTSDEQFF; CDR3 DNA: TGTGCCAGCAGTGTGCAGGGTACAAGCGATGAGCAGTTCTTC
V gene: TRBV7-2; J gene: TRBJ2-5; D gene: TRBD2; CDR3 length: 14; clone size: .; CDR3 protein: CASSPHSGQETQYF; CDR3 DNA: TGTGCCAGCAGCCCGCATAGCGGGCAAGAGACCCAGTACTTC
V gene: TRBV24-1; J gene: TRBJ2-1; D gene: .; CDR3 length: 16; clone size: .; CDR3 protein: CATSYPGTGGFDEQFF; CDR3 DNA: TGTGCCACCAGTTACCCCGGGACTGGAGGGTTCGATGAGCAGTTCTTC
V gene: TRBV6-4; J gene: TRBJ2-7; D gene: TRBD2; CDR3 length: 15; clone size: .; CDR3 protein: CASRNPTGGRYEQYF; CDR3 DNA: TGTGCCAGCAGGAACCCCACTGGCGGGAGGTACGAGCAGTACTTC
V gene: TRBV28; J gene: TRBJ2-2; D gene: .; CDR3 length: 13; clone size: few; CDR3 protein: CASSQISSGGLFF; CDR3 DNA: TGTGCCAGCAGCCAAATATCCTCCGGGGGGCTGTTTTTT
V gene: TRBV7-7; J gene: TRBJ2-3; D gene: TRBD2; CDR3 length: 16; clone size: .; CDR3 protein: CASSAGLAGATDTQYF; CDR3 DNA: TGTGCCAGCAGCGCGGGACTAGCGGGAGCAACAGATACGCAGTATTTT
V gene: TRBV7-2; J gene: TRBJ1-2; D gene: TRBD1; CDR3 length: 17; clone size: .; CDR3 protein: CASSLRGQGYGSYGYTF; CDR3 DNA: TGTGCCAGCAGCCTGCGGGGACAGGGGTATGGGAGCTATGGCTACACCTTC
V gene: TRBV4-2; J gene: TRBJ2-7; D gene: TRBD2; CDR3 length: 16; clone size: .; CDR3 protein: CASSQATSGTSYEQYF; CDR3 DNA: TGTGCCAGCAGCCAAGCAACTAGCGGGACCTCCTACGAGCAGTACTTC
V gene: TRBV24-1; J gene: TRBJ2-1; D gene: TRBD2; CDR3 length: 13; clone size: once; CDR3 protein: CATSEAGVFEQFF; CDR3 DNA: TGTGCCACCAGTGAGGCGGGGGTATTCGAGCAGTTCTTC
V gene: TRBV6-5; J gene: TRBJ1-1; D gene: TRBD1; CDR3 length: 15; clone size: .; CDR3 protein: CASSRPGQGNTEAFF; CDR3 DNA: TGTGCCAGCAGTAGACCGGGACAGGGGAACACTGAAGCTTTCTTT
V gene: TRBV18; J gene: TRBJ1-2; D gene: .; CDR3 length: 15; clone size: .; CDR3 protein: CASSEWTGSYYGYTF; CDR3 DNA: TGTGCCAGCTCAGAGTGGACTGGATCATACTATGGCTACACCTTC
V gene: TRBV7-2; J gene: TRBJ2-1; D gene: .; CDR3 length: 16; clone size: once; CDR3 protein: CASSLAFGRGPPGQFF; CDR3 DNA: TGTGCCAGCAGCTTAGCTTTCGGGCGGGGCCCACCTGGGCAGTTCTTC
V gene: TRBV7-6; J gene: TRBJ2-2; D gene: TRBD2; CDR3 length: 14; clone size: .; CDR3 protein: CASSLGLAYGELFF; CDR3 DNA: TGTGCCAGCAGCTTAGGACTAGCTTACGGGGAGCTGTTTTTT
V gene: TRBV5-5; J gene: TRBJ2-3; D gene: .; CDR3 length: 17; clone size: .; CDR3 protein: CASSLVDYHRVADTQYF; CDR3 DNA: TGTGCCAGCAGCTTGGTGGACTACCACCGTGTCGCAGATACGCAGTATTTT
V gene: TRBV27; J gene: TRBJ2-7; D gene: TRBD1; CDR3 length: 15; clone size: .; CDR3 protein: CASSDRQGAPYEQYF; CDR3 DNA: TGTGCCAGCAGTGATCGACAGGGGGCCCCCTACGAGCAGTACTTC
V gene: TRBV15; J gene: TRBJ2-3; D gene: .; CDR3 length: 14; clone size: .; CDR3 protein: CATSRVGDTDTQYF; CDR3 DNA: TGTGCCACCAGCAGAGTAGGGGACACAGATACGCAGTATTTT
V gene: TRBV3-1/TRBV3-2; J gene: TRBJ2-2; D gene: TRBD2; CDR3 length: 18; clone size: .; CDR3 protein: CASSDYSGRVSNTGELFF; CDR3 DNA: TGTGCCAGCAGCGACTATAGCGGGAGGGTATCGAACACCGGGGAGCTGTTTTTT
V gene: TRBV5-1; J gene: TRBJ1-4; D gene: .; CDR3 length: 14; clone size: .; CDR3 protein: CASRRIATNEKLFF; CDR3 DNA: TGCGCCAGCAGGAGGATTGCAACTAATGAAAAACTGTTTTTT
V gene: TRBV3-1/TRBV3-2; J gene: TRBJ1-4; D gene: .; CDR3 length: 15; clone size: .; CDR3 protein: CASSQDQAGTEKLFF; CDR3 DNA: TGTGCCAGCAGCCAAGATCAGGCCGGTACGGAAAAACTGTTTTTT
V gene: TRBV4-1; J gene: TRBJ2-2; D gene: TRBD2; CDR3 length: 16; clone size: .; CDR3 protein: CASSQPGGPVTGELFF; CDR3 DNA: TGCGCCAGCAGCCAACCGGGAGGGCCGGTGACCGGGGAGCTGTTTTTT
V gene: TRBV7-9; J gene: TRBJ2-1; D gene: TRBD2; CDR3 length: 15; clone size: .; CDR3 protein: CASSPPGLAGDEQFF; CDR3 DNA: TGTGCCAGCAGCCCACCCGGACTAGCGGGAGATGAGCAGTTCTTC
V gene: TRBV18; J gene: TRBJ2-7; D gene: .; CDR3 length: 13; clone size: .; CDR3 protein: CASSPSRSYEQYF; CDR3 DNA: TGTGCCAGCTCACCCTCCAGGTCCTACGAGCAGTACTTC
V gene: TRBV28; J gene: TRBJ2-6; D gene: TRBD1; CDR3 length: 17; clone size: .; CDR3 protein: CASSTTGAYSGANVLTF; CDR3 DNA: TGTGCCAGCAGTACAACAGGGGCATACTCTGGGGCCAACGTCCTGACTTTC
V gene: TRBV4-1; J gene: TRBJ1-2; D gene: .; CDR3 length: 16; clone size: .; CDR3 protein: CASSQDYGSGSYGYTF; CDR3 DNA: TGCGCCAGCAGCCAAGATTATGGTTCTGGGAGCTATGGCTACACCTTC
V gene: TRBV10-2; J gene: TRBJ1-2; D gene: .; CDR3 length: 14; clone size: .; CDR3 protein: CASREAGASYGYTF; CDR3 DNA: TGCGCCAGCAGAGAGGCAGGGGCATCCTATGGCTACACCTTC